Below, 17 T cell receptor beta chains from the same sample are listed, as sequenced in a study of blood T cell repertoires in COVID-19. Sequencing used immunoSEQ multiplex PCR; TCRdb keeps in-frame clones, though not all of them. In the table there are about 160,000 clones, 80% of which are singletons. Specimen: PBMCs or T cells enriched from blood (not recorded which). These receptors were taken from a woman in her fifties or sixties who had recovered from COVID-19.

The CDR3 sequence is CASSLGDRGTEAFF. CDR3 bases: TGTGCCAGCAGCTTAGGGGATAGGGGCACTGAAGCTTTCTTT. The chain employs TRBV7-8 and TRBJ1-1, with D perhaps matching TRBD1 (5 bases). The V end lost 1 base, the J end lost 4 bases, and 10 bases lay between the germline ends. CDR1 is SGHVS and CDR2 is FQNEAQ in the germline V gene. The CDR3 is 14 amino acids.

The CDR3 nucleotides read TGTGCCAGCAGTGAAAGGGCGGGACCTGCCTACAATGAGCAGTTCTTC. It yields the protein CASSERAGPAYNEQFF. The gene calls are TRBV6-1 and TRBJ2-1, with a weak D call TRBD2 (6 bases). The V end lost 2 bases, the J end lost 2 bases, and 13 bases lay between the germline ends. In germline, CDR1 is MNHNS, CDR2 SASEGT. This CDR3 spans 16 amino acids.

In DNA form, the CDR3 reads TGTGCCAGCTCACCACCTTCCGGGAATTCACCCCTCCACTTT. It encodes CASSPPSGNSPLHF. The chain combines TRBV18 with TRBJ1-6; D is undetermined. From germline, CDR1 is KGHSH and CDR2 LQKENI. The CDR3 covers 14 residues. With 0 bases removed from V and 7 bases from J, the gap between germline ends came to 7 bases. Variable domain in full (rest from reference TRBV18 and TRBJ1-6): NAGVMQNPRHLVRRRGQEARLRCSPMKGHSHVYWYRQLPEEGLKFMVYLQKENIIDESGMPKERFSAEFPKEGPSILRIQQVVRGDSAAYFCASSPPSGNSPLHFGNGTRLTVT.

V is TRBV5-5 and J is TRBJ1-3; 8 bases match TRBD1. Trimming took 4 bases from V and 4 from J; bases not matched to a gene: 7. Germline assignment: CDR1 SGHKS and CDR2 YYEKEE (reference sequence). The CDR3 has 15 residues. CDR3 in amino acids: CASSLTTGAGNTIYF. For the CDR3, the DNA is TGTGCCAGCAGCCTTACGACAGGGGCGGGAAACACCATATATTTT. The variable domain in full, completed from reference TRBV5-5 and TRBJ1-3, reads DAGVTQSPTHLIKTRGQQVTLRCSPISGHKSVSWYQQVLGQGPQFIFQYYEKEERGRGNFPDRFSARQFPNYSSELNVNALLLGDSALYLCASSLTTGAGNTIYFGEGSWLTVV.

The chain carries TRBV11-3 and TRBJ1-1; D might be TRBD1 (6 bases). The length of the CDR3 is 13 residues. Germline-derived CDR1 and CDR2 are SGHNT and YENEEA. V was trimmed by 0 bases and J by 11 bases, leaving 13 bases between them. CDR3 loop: CASSLEAGASAFF. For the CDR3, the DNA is TGTGCCAGCAGCTTAGAGGCAGGGGCCTCCGCTTTCTTT.

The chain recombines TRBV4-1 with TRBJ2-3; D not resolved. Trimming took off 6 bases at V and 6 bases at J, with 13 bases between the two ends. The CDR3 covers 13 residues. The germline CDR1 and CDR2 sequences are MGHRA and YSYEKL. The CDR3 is CASSPLQADTQYF. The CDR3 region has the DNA TGCGCCAGCAGTCCCCTTCAGGCTGATACGCAGTATTTT.

The CDR3 protein is CASSQGLPRLGGYTF. CDR3 in DNA: TGTGCCAGCAGCCAAGGCTTACCTAGGTTAGGTGGCTACACCTTC. The chain uses TRBV3-1 (or the pseudogene TRBV3-2) and TRBJ1-2, with D uncertain. CDR3 length: 15 amino acids. Germline lookup yields CDR1 LGHDT and CDR2 YNNKEL (reference sequence). Trimming left V 1 base short and J 7 bases short, with 16 bases between.

CDR3 protein: CASRDRGLLNEKLFF. CDR3 sequence (DNA): TGTGCCAGCAGGGACAGGGGGCTACTTAATGAAAAACTGTTTTTT. The chain employs TRBV2 and TRBJ1-4; TRBD1 matches at 11 bases. The CDR3 loop spans 15 amino acids. V lost 6 bases to trimming and J lost 4 bases; unmatched junction nucleotides: 4. Germline CDR1 and CDR2: SNHLY and FYNNEI.

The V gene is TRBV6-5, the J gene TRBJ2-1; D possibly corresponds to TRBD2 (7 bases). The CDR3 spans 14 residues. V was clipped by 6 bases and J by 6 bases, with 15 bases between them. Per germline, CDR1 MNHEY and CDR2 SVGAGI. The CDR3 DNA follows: TGTGCCAGCAGCGCCGCGGGGGCCTCCAATGAGCAGTTCTTC. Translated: CASSAAGASNEQFF.

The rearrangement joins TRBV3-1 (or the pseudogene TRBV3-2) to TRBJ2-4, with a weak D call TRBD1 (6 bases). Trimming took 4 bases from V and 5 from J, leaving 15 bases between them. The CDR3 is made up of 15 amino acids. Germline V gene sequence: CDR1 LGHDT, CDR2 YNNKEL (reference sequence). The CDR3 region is CASSPARQEENIQYF. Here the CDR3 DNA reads TGTGCCAGCAGCCCCGCACGACAGGAGGAAAACATTCAGTACTTC.

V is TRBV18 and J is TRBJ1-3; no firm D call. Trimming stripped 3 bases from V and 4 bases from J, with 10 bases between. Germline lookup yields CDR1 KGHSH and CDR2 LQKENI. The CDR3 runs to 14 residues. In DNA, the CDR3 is TGTGCCAGCTCACCCCCCGGGTCGGGAAACACCATATATTTT. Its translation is CASSPPGSGNTIYF.

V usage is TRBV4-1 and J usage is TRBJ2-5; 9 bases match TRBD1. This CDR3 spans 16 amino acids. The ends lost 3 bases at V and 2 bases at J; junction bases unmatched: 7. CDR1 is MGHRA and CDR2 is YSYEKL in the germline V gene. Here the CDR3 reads CASSQKQGAGQETQYF. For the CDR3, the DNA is TGCGCCAGCAGCCAGAAACAGGGGGCAGGTCAAGAGACCCAGTACTTC.

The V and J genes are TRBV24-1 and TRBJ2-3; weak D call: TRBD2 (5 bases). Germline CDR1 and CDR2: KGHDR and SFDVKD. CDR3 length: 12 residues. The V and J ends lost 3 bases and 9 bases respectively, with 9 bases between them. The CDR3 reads CATSDQPGTQYF. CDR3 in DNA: TGTGCCACCAGTGATCAGCCGGGGACGCAGTATTTT.

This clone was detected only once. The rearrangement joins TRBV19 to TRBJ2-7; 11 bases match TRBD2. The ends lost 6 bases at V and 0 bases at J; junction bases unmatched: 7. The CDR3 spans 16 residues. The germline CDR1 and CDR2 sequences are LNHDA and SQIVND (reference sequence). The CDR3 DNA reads TGTGCCAGTAGCTATTCGACTAGCGGGATCTCCTACGAGCAGTACTTC. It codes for CASSYSTSGISYEQYF.

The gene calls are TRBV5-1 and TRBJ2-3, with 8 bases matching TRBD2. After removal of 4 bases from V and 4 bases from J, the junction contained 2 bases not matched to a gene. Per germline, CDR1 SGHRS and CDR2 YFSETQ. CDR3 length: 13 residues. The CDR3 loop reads CASSTSGADTQYF. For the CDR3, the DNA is TGCGCCAGCAGCACTAGCGGTGCAGATACGCAGTATTTT.

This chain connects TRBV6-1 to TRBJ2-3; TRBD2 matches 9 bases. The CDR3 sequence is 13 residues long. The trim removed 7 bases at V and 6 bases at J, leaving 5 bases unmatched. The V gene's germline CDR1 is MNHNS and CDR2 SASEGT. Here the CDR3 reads CASTLAGRDTQYF. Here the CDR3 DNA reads TGTGCCAGCACCCTAGCGGGGAGGGATACGCAGTATTTT.

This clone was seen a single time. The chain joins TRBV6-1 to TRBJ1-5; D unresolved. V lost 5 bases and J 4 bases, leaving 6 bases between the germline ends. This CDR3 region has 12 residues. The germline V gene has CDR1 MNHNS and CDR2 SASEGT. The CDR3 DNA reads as TGTGCCAGCAGTTATCAGAATCAGCCCCAGCATTTT. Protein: CASSYQNQPQHF.